A single sample gave rise to the 8 T cell receptor beta chains below, sequenced in a study of Ad26.COV2.S vaccination and SARS-CoV-2 variants. The data were produced by immunoSEQ multiplex PCR, yet TCRdb's version contains in-frame clones alone and is incomplete. The sample includes a few hundred thousand clones, around 87% of them seen just once. Noted treatment: roughly 20 received Ad26.COV2.S at low or high dose, single or two shots; about 5 received placebo; per-sample allocation not given. After the first vaccine or placebo injection, samples were drawn on day 63. Sequences were derived from peripheral blood, sampled in a trial of Ad26.COV2.S vaccine versus placebo. Source of these receptors: a person aged 18-65 years who received the Ad26.COV2.S COVID-19 vaccine or a placebo.

The chain uses TRBV3-1 (or the pseudogene TRBV3-2) and TRBJ2-3; 8 bases are a match to TRBD2. CDR1 LGHDT and CDR2 YNNKEL come from the germline V gene (reference sequence). J lost 3 bases, V lost 5 bases, and 13 bases had no gene match. The CDR3 length is 17 residues. CDR3 region: CASSLLSPGLGTDTQYF. Here the CDR3 DNA reads TGTGCCAGCAGCTTACTATCGCCGGGACTAGGGACAGATACGCAGTATTTT.

This clone has just one count. This CDR3 is CASSLTAGDQPQHF. The CDR3 coding sequence is TGCGCCAGCAGCTTGACGGCAGGCGATCAGCCCCAGCATTTT. The genes are TRBV5-1 and TRBJ1-5; no definite D call. The CDR3 consists of 14 residues. Germline V gene data show CDR1 as SGHRS and CDR2 as YFSETQ. Deletions cut 1 base from V and 5 bases from J, with 10 bases between.

V and J are TRBV6-5 and TRBJ1-6; no reliable D call. Trimming left V 5 bases short and J 17 bases short, with 13 bases between. The CDR3 loop spans 11 amino acids. Germline CDR1 MNHEY, CDR2 SVGAGI. The CDR3 DNA sequence: TGTGCCAGCAGTCCCGGGATGTCAATCCACTTT. Translating gives CASSPGMSIHF.

This clone was recorded once. The chain is built from TRBV11-2 and TRBJ1-6; D may be TRBD1 (6 bases). CDR1 and CDR2 from the germline V gene are SGHAT and FQNNGV. The CDR3 extends over 15 amino acids. Trimming removed 3 bases from V and 5 bases from J, with 11 bases in between. CDR3 DNA: TGTGCCAGCAGCTTCGTGGACAGCCATAATTCACCCCTCCACTTT. It codes for CASSFVDSHNSPLHF.

The chain has TRBV19 and TRBJ2-7; D not resolved. Trimming took off 1 base at V and 0 bases at J, with 4 bases between the two ends. Germline V gene sequence: CDR1 LNHDA, CDR2 SQIVND (reference sequence). This CDR3 contains 13 residues. The CDR3 reads CASSIVGSYEQYF. CDR3 sequence (DNA): TGTGCCAGTAGTATAGTTGGCTCCTACGAGCAGTACTTC. The variable domain in full, with the rest retrieved from reference TRBV19 and TRBJ2-7, is DGGITQSPKYLFRKEGQNVTLSCEQNLNHDAMYWYRQDPGQGLRLIYYSQIVNDFQKGDIAEGYSVSREKKESFPLTVTSAQKNPTAFYLCASSIVGSYEQYFGPGTRLTVT.

V gene TRBV27 combines with J gene TRBJ2-7; 11 bases align to TRBD2. With V trimmed by 5 bases and J by 7 bases, 16 bases remained unmatched. Germline CDR1 is MNHEY and CDR2 is SMNVEV (reference sequence). The CDR3 length is 17 residues. In nucleotides, the CDR3 is TGTGCCAGCAGTCTCATAGGCCCTAGCGGGGGGCGTAAAGAGCAGTACTTC. Its protein product is CASSLIGPSGGRKEQYF.

This rearrangement joins TRBV2 to TRBJ2-3; tentatively, D is TRBD2 (5 bases). In germline, CDR1 is SNHLY, CDR2 FYNNEI. The V end lost 2 bases, the J end lost 6 bases, and 15 bases lay between the germline ends. CDR3 length: 15 residues. In nucleotides, the CDR3 is TGTGCCAGCAGTGAATTTCTTGACCCGGGGGATACGCAGTATTTT. This encodes CASSEFLDPGDTQYF.

J is TRBJ2-7 and V is TRBV6-5, with a possible D match to TRBD1 (6 bases). Per the germline V gene, CDR1 is MNHEY and CDR2 is SVGAGI. Trimming took off 7 bases at V and 3 bases at J, with 19 bases between the two ends. The CDR3 has 15 residues. CDR3 in DNA: TGTGCCAGCAATGGAGAAAACAGGGCGATCTACGAGCAGTACTTC. It specifies CASNGENRAIYEQYF.